This T cell receptor (beta chain) was profiled in a study of human T cells and chemical hapten exposure. Study results and limitations: The immune response of these alopecia patients might not match healthy individuals'. Patch test score tracked positively with PT1 expanded TCR counts.

Time point here: patch test 1, 2 weeks after DPC sensitization. The treatment is: therapeutic diphenylcyclopropenone sensitization with weekly scalp DPC. CDR1 and CDR2 (germline): SQVTM, ANQGSEA. The CDR3 length is 14 residues. The germline V and J ends were trimmed by 7 bases and 0 bases, with 15 bases remaining between them. The sample holds many counts of this clonotype. The antigen is undetermined. Each CDR3 protein gets one entry after TCRdb re-called the RACE reads with MiXCR. The data show tens of thousands of distinct CDR3 sequences, with more than 8% seen just once and 3.3% held by the top ten.

Sample: whole blood, taken in connection with sensitization to the hapten diphenylcyclopropenone (DPC). This TCR was sampled from a woman aged 40 to 50 with alopecia areata. Some clones in this sample may be carry-over from other donors' samples. The chain uses TRBV29-1 and TRBJ1-1, with a tentative D call TRBD1 (6 bases). The chain's CDR3 is CSATLQGMNTEAFF. The DNA for the CDR3 is TGCAGCGCTACCTTACAGGGTATGAACACTGAAGCTTTCTTT.